This is a list of T cell receptor beta chains from one sample in a study of T cell responses to AZD1222 COVID-19 vaccine. Assay: immunoSEQ multiplex PCR; the TCRdb copy retains only in-frame clones and omits some. This sample has 160,000 or so clones, with 75% to 90% found just once. Sequenced material: peripheral blood, taken after recovery from COVID-19. These receptors came from an adult who had recovered from COVID-19. CDR3s include the opening cysteine and the closing phenylalanine or tryptophan. Each record gives: J gene, V gene, clone size, D gene, CDR3 DNA, CDR3 protein. D genes are given only for firm matches. Clone size appears in some rows only: once, few, many, or a class for an expanded clone.

j_gene: TRBJ2-5; v_gene: TRBV5-4; abundance: -; d_gene: -; CDR3nt: TGTGCCAGCAGCTTGGTTAGCGGAGCAACAGAGACCCAGTACTTC; CDR3aa: CASSLVSGATETQYF
j_gene: TRBJ2-4; v_gene: TRBV4-1; abundance: -; d_gene: -; CDR3nt: TGCGCCAGCAGCCGGTTAGGGGGGGCCCGCAACATTCAGTACTTC; CDR3aa: CASSRLGGARNIQYF
j_gene: TRBJ1-4; v_gene: TRBV5-6; abundance: -; d_gene: -; CDR3nt: TGTGCCAGCAGCTTGCTGGGGCGTTCCGATGAAAAACTGTTTTTT; CDR3aa: CASSLLGRSDEKLFF
j_gene: TRBJ1-2; v_gene: TRBV7-8; abundance: few; d_gene: TRBD1; CDR3nt: TGTGCCAGCAGCTTAGATGCAGGGGGCAGCTATGGCTACACCTTC; CDR3aa: CASSLDAGGSYGYTF
j_gene: TRBJ1-5; v_gene: TRBV11-3; abundance: -; d_gene: -; CDR3nt: TGTGCCAGCAGGACCGCGGGGAGCAATCAGCCCCAGCATTTT; CDR3aa: CASRTAGSNQPQHF
j_gene: TRBJ2-5; v_gene: TRBV5-1; abundance: -; d_gene: TRBD2; CDR3nt: TGCGCCAGCAGCTTCCAAGCGGGACAAGAGACCCAGTACTTC; CDR3aa: CASSFQAGQETQYF
j_gene: TRBJ2-5; v_gene: TRBV5-6; abundance: -; d_gene: -; CDR3nt: TGTGCCAGCAGCTTACAGGGTGGGGAGACCCAGTACTTC; CDR3aa: CASSLQGGETQYF
j_gene: TRBJ2-1; v_gene: TRBV19; abundance: -; d_gene: TRBD2; CDR3nt: TGTGCCAGTAGAGTAGGACTAGCGGGAACTTATGAGCAGTTCTTC; CDR3aa: CASRVGLAGTYEQFF
j_gene: TRBJ1-4; v_gene: TRBV28; abundance: -; d_gene: -; CDR3nt: TGTGCCAGCTCAGGGGATACTAATGAAAAACTGTTTTTT; CDR3aa: CASSGDTNEKLFF
j_gene: TRBJ1-1; v_gene: TRBV11-1; abundance: -; d_gene: TRBD1; CDR3nt: TGTGCCAGCAGCTTCGGACAGGGGGGCACTGAAGCTTTCTTT; CDR3aa: CASSFGQGGTEAFF
j_gene: TRBJ2-7; v_gene: TRBV28; abundance: -; d_gene: TRBD1; CDR3nt: TGTGCCAGCTCACGCCGGGACAGGGTTCTCTACGAGCAGTACTTC; CDR3aa: CASSRRDRVLYEQYF
j_gene: TRBJ2-1; v_gene: TRBV4-1; abundance: -; d_gene: TRBD2; CDR3nt: TGCGCCAGCAGCCAAGTTGGGCTAGCGGGAGGGTCCTACAATGAGCAGTTCTTC; CDR3aa: CASSQVGLAGGSYNEQFF
j_gene: TRBJ2-1; v_gene: TRBV9; abundance: -; d_gene: -; CDR3nt: TGTGCCAGCAGCGTAAATAGGGAGTTGACCTACAATGAGCAGTTCTTC; CDR3aa: CASSVNRELTYNEQFF
j_gene: TRBJ1-1; v_gene: TRBV5-4; abundance: -; d_gene: -; CDR3nt: TGTGCCAGCAGCTTGGAACCCAACACTGAAGCTTTCTTT; CDR3aa: CASSLEPNTEAFF
j_gene: TRBJ2-1; v_gene: TRBV7-3; abundance: -; d_gene: TRBD2; CDR3nt: TGTGCCAGCAGCTTAATAGGGGCTAGCGGGGCTTACAATGAGCAGTTCTTC; CDR3aa: CASSLIGASGAYNEQFF
j_gene: TRBJ2-5; v_gene: TRBV5-6; abundance: -; d_gene: -; CDR3nt: TGTGCCAGCAGCTCGGAGGGGGGGCTGCCACTAGGGACCCAGTACTTC; CDR3aa: CASSSEGGLPLGTQYF
j_gene: TRBJ2-1; v_gene: TRBV11-3; abundance: -; d_gene: -; CDR3nt: TGTGCCAGCAGCAAACGACAGGATTACAATGAGCAGTTCTTC; CDR3aa: CASSKRQDYNEQFF
j_gene: TRBJ1-6; v_gene: TRBV5-1; abundance: -; d_gene: -; CDR3nt: TGCGCCAGCAGCCTTGGACTTGTCAGTAATAATTCACCCCTCCACTTT; CDR3aa: CASSLGLVSNNSPLHF
j_gene: TRBJ1-5; v_gene: TRBV5-1; abundance: -; d_gene: -; CDR3nt: TGCGCCAGCAAAGGACATTTTAGCAATCAGCCCCAGCATTTT; CDR3aa: CASKGHFSNQPQHF
j_gene: TRBJ1-6; v_gene: TRBV4-1; abundance: -; d_gene: -; CDR3nt: TGCGCCAGCAGCCAAGCCCCGGGGGAGAATAATTCACCCCTCCACTTT; CDR3aa: CASSQAPGENNSPLHF
j_gene: TRBJ1-5; v_gene: TRBV5-4; abundance: few; d_gene: TRBD1; CDR3nt: TGTGCCAGCAGTCTAACAGGGGGCGCTTACAATCAGCCCCAGCATTTT; CDR3aa: CASSLTGGAYNQPQHF
j_gene: TRBJ1-5; v_gene: TRBV2; abundance: -; d_gene: -; CDR3nt: TGTGCCAGCCAAAAAGACCACAATCAGCCCCAGCATTTT; CDR3aa: CASQKDHNQPQHF
j_gene: TRBJ1-2; v_gene: TRBV7-2; abundance: -; d_gene: -; CDR3nt: TGTGCCAGCAGCTCCGGGGTGAGGTATGGCTACACCTTC; CDR3aa: CASSSGVRYGYTF
j_gene: TRBJ1-2; v_gene: TRBV28; abundance: -; d_gene: -; CDR3nt: TGTGCCAGCAGGCTGGGGGGGGGCGCTCAGGGCTACACCTTC; CDR3aa: CASRLGGGAQGYTF
j_gene: TRBJ1-1; v_gene: TRBV15; abundance: -; d_gene: -; CDR3nt: TGTGCCACCAGCAGAGATTTAGTCACGGGAAACACTGAAGCTTTCTTT; CDR3aa: CATSRDLVTGNTEAFF
j_gene: TRBJ2-5; v_gene: TRBV5-1; abundance: -; d_gene: TRBD1; CDR3nt: TGCGCCAGCAGCTTGCGAACAGGGGGCGTGGAGACCCAGTACTTC; CDR3aa: CASSLRTGGVETQYF
j_gene: TRBJ2-2; v_gene: TRBV24-1; abundance: -; d_gene: -; CDR3nt: TGTGCCACCAGTGAAACCAGAACCGGGGAGCTGTTTTTT; CDR3aa: CATSETRTGELFF
j_gene: TRBJ2-1; v_gene: TRBV7-2; abundance: once; d_gene: -; CDR3nt: TGTGCCAGCAGCTTAGGGAACACTGGGGATGAGCAGTTCTTC; CDR3aa: CASSLGNTGDEQFF
j_gene: TRBJ2-2; v_gene: TRBV5-1; abundance: -; d_gene: -; CDR3nt: TGCGCCAGCAGCTTGACACAGGGAGGCGGGGAGCTGTTTTTT; CDR3aa: CASSLTQGGGELFF
j_gene: TRBJ2-7; v_gene: TRBV11-3; abundance: -; d_gene: -; CDR3nt: TGTGCCAGCAGCCCAGACGGGACGGACTACGAGCAGTACTTC; CDR3aa: CASSPDGTDYEQYF
j_gene: TRBJ1-1; v_gene: TRBV10-2; abundance: -; d_gene: -; CDR3nt: TGCGCCAGCAGTGAGTCCAAGGGGATGAGCGCTGAAGCTTTCTTT; CDR3aa: CASSESKGMSAEAFF
j_gene: TRBJ1-2; v_gene: TRBV6-5; abundance: -; d_gene: TRBD1; CDR3nt: TGTGCCAGCAGGGTGGGACAGGAGAGCTACACCTTC; CDR3aa: CASRVGQESYTF
j_gene: TRBJ2-7; v_gene: TRBV27; abundance: -; d_gene: -; CDR3nt: TGTGCCAGCAGTTTAAAACGGGGTGTTCACGAGCAGTACTTC; CDR3aa: CASSLKRGVHEQYF
j_gene: TRBJ1-1; v_gene: TRBV29-1; abundance: -; d_gene: -; CDR3nt: TGCAGCGTTCTCAGGGCGATGAACACTGAAGCTTTCTTT; CDR3aa: CSVLRAMNTEAFF
j_gene: TRBJ1-1; v_gene: TRBV5-3; abundance: -; d_gene: -; CDR3nt: TGTGCCAGAAGCGATACAGAGAACACTGAAGCTTTCTTT; CDR3aa: CARSDTENTEAFF
j_gene: TRBJ1-2; v_gene: TRBV7-8; abundance: -; d_gene: -; CDR3nt: TGTGCCAGCAGCTTAGCGGGGCAGAACTATGGCTACACCTTC; CDR3aa: CASSLAGQNYGYTF
j_gene: TRBJ2-1; v_gene: TRBV6-1; abundance: -; d_gene: TRBD2; CDR3nt: TGTGCCAGCAGTGAAGAGCGAGCGGGAGGTATTAATGAGCAGTTCTTC; CDR3aa: CASSEERAGGINEQFF
j_gene: TRBJ1-1; v_gene: TRBV19; abundance: -; d_gene: -; CDR3nt: TGTGCCAGTAGTATATTCCGGGGTGAGTTTGAAGCTTTCTTT; CDR3aa: CASSIFRGEFEAFF
j_gene: TRBJ1-2; v_gene: TRBV25-1; abundance: -; d_gene: -; CDR3nt: TGTGCCAGCAGTGAGTGGACCGGCGATGGAGGGGACTACACCTTC; CDR3aa: CASSEWTGDGGDYTF
j_gene: TRBJ1-2; v_gene: TRBV7-2; abundance: -; d_gene: -; CDR3nt: TGTGCCAGCAGCTTAGAGCACGACTACCCCTATGGCTACACCTTC; CDR3aa: CASSLEHDYPYGYTF
j_gene: TRBJ2-7; v_gene: TRBV27; abundance: once; d_gene: TRBD2; CDR3nt: TGTGCCAGCAGTTTGGGCCCCTTATCTAGCGGGAGACGGTACGAGCAGTACTTC; CDR3aa: CASSLGPLSSGRRYEQYF
j_gene: TRBJ2-7; v_gene: TRBV4-1; abundance: -; d_gene: TRBD1; CDR3nt: TGCGCCAGCAGCCAAGTCTTCGGGACAGCATCCTACGAGCAGTACTTC; CDR3aa: CASSQVFGTASYEQYF
j_gene: TRBJ2-1; v_gene: TRBV9; abundance: -; d_gene: TRBD1; CDR3nt: TGTGCCAGCAGCGTAGGGGCAGGGGGTAATGAGCAGTTCTTC; CDR3aa: CASSVGAGGNEQFF
j_gene: TRBJ2-7; v_gene: TRBV21-1; abundance: -; d_gene: -; CDR3nt: TGTGCCAGCAGCACCCTCCCCGTCACCCTCTACGAGCAGTACTTC; CDR3aa: CASSTLPVTLYEQYF
j_gene: TRBJ1-6; v_gene: TRBV10-3; abundance: -; d_gene: -; CDR3nt: TGTGCCATCAAGGCGGACTCCTATAATTCACCCCTCCACTTT; CDR3aa: CAIKADSYNSPLHF
j_gene: TRBJ2-7; v_gene: TRBV2; abundance: -; d_gene: TRBD2; CDR3nt: TGTGCCAGCCGCGAGGGGCGGGGGTACACCTACGAGCAGTACTTC; CDR3aa: CASREGRGYTYEQYF
j_gene: TRBJ2-2; v_gene: TRBV9; abundance: -; d_gene: TRBD1; CDR3nt: TGTGCCAGCAGCCTCTCCCAGAGGGGGACAGGGAACACCGGGGAGCTGTTTTTT; CDR3aa: CASSLSQRGTGNTGELFF
j_gene: TRBJ2-7; v_gene: TRBV11-2; abundance: -; d_gene: -; CDR3nt: TGTGCCAGCAGCGCCGTTAGGGGGAAATACGAGCAGTACTTC; CDR3aa: CASSAVRGKYEQYF
j_gene: TRBJ2-3; v_gene: TRBV6-5; abundance: -; d_gene: TRBD2; CDR3nt: TGTGCCAGCACCCCGGGGGGGGACACAGATACGCAGTATTTT; CDR3aa: CASTPGGDTDTQYF
j_gene: TRBJ2-7; v_gene: TRBV5-1; abundance: -; d_gene: -; CDR3nt: TGCGCCAGCAGCTTGGAGGAGGGGGGCACCTACGAGCAGTACTTC; CDR3aa: CASSLEEGGTYEQYF
j_gene: TRBJ1-1; v_gene: TRBV7-6; abundance: -; d_gene: TRBD1; CDR3nt: TGTGCCAGCAGCCTCCGGGACAGGGACACTGAAGCTTTCTTT; CDR3aa: CASSLRDRDTEAFF
j_gene: TRBJ2-3; v_gene: TRBV2; abundance: -; d_gene: -; CDR3nt: TGTGCCAGCAGTGAGGGGAGTGCAGATACGCAGTATTTT; CDR3aa: CASSEGSADTQYF